These T cell receptor beta chains were read from a single sample in a study of response to subunit inactivated influenza vaccine. TCRdb reanalysed the RT-PCR reads using MiXCR and keeps one entry per CDR3 protein. Here the sample spans roughly 650,000 distinct CDR3 sequences, 12% to 15% being singletons. Sequencing was performed on PBMCs from blood, taken approximately 15 days before vaccination. These receptors were taken from a man between 45 and 60 years old who received an inactivated influenza vaccine. CDR3s leave out the opening cysteine and the closing phenylalanine or tryptophan. The order of the fields is clone size, D gene, J gene, V gene, CDR3 protein. The D gene is left open where the match is weak. The size field is filled for only some rows; it gives once, few, many or a size class.

- | - | TRBJ2-1 | TRBV6-2/TRBV6-3 | ASSYVGYNEQF
- | TRBD1 | TRBJ1-5 | TRBV6-2/TRBV6-3 | ASSSRNRGPLPQH
few | - | TRBJ2-7 | TRBV15 | ATSRDRGQSYEQY
few | TRBD1 | TRBJ2-7 | TRBV4-3 | ASSQEGTGGRYEQY
few | - | TRBJ1-5 | TRBV29-1 | SVGQGQNQPQH
few | TRBD2 | TRBJ2-3 | TRBV10-3 | AIRAGAVTDTQY
few | - | TRBJ2-7 | TRBV7-9 | ASSLESEQY
- | TRBD1 | TRBJ1-1 | TRBV28 | ASSFGTGATEAF
- | - | TRBJ2-5 | TRBV18 | ASSWPGEETQY
few | TRBD2 | TRBJ2-3 | TRBV7-9 | ASSFIGLAATDTQY
many | TRBD1 | TRBJ2-7 | TRBV5-1 | ASSQRTGGINEQY
- | - | TRBJ1-1 | TRBV4-2 | ASSDSPRRNSNTEAF
few | - | TRBJ1-4 | TRBV7-9 | ASTPAPSELF
- | TRBD1 | TRBJ1-6 | TRBV6-2/TRBV6-3 | ASNDRVDSPLH
once | - | TRBJ2-1 | TRBV14 | ASSQFTHSVGYNEQF
few | - | TRBJ2-4 | TRBV5-1 | ASSSLDKNIQY
few | TRBD1 | TRBJ1-2 | TRBV7-9 | ASSLATGYYGYT
few | - | TRBJ1-2 | TRBV5-1 | ASRSGGSNYGYT
few | TRBD1 | TRBJ1-5 | TRBV20-1 | SAGQGAGSGNQPQH
- | - | TRBJ2-7 | TRBV27 | ASSHSGEQY
- | - | TRBJ2-2 | TRBV5-1 | ASSFGSRGELF
few | - | TRBJ1-6 | TRBV4-3 | ASSQGAVGSYNSPLH
few | - | TRBJ1-5 | TRBV7-2 | ASSQGGPLSNQPQH
few | - | TRBJ2-7 | TRBV15 | ATSREPDKNYEQY
few | - | TRBJ2-1 | TRBV10-3 | AISAGPSSYNEQF
few | - | TRBJ2-1 | TRBV18 | ASSPDIRASWDEQF
few | TRBD1 | TRBJ2-5 | TRBV11-2 | ASSFRTGKRVETQY
- | TRBD1 | TRBJ2-5 | TRBV7-3 | ASSFDRAKQETQY
- | TRBD1 | TRBJ2-5 | TRBV5-1 | ASSLLRQGARETQY
many | - | TRBJ1-1 | TRBV7-9 | ASSLLGSDTEAF
many | - | TRBJ2-4 | TRBV7-2 | ASSAQGFVDIQY
- | TRBD2 | TRBJ2-7 | TRBV2 | ASRRSGRAGYEQY
- | - | TRBJ2-1 | TRBV10-3 | AISEQGEQF
- | - | TRBJ2-7 | TRBV5-1 | ASSLWGGEGYTYEQY
- | TRBD2 | TRBJ2-2 | TRBV7-2 | ASSQTSGLNTGELF
few | TRBD2 | TRBJ2-2 | TRBV7-9 | ASSRSVAGGLTGELF
- | - | TRBJ1-2 | TRBV20-1 | SASVPKANYGYT
many | - | TRBJ2-5 | TRBV7-2 | ASSTLFFQETQY
many | TRBD2 | TRBJ2-3 | TRBV20-1 | SARGGLANADTQY
few | - | TRBJ2-1 | TRBV28 | ASSSPTRIFNEQF
few | - | TRBJ2-7 | TRBV29-1 | SVESADGTYEQY
- | TRBD1 | TRBJ2-1 | TRBV6-1 | ASSPTGQASSYNEQF
- | - | TRBJ1-2 | TRBV29-1 | SVEDGGYGYT
- | - | TRBJ1-3 | TRBV4-3 | ASSQGAASGNTIY
- | - | TRBJ1-6 | TRBV20-1 | SARSTGRNSPLH
- | - | TRBJ2-1 | TRBV15 | ATSIYRGVGNEQF
- | - | TRBJ2-4 | TRBV11-3 | ASEIGG
- | - | TRBJ2-1 | TRBV7-9 | ASRAGNQNNEQF
few | - | TRBJ2-3 | TRBV12-3/TRBV12-4 | ASSFGPSDTDTQY
few | - | TRBJ1-1 | TRBV20-1 | SARDGIGRNTEAF
- | TRBD1 | TRBJ1-1 | TRBV11-2 | ASSLRTGSMNTEAF